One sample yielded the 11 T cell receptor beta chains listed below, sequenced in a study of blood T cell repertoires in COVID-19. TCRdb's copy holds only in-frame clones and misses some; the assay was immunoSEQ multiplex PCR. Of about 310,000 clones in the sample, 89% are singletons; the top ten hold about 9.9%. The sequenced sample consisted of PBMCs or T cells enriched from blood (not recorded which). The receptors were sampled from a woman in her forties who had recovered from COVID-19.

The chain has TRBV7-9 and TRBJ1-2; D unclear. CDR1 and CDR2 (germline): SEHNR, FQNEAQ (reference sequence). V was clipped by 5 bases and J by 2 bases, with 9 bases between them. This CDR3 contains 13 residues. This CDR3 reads CASSRGVNYGYTF. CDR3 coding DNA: TGTGCCAGCAGCCGAGGAGTCAACTATGGCTACACCTTC.

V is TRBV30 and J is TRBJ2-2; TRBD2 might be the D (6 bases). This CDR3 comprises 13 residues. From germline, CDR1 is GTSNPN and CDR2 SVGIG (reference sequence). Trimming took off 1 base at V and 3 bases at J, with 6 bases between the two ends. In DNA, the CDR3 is TGTGCCTGGAGTGCGGGGGACACCGGGGAGCTGTTTTTT. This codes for CAWSAGDTGELFF.

Here the CDR3 reads CASSLIAGFTDTQYF. The CDR3 DNA reads as TGTGCCAGCAGCTTAATAGCGGGATTCACAGATACGCAGTATTTT. The chain carries TRBV11-1 and TRBJ2-3; 8 bases are shared with TRBD2. The CDR3 has 15 residues. Germline CDR1 SGHAT, CDR2 FQDESV (reference sequence). V shed 2 bases, J shed 2 bases, and the junction held 3 bases outside the gene matches. The variable domain in full, completed from reference TRBV11-1 and TRBJ2-3, reads EAEVAQSPRYKITEKSQAVAFWCDPISGHATLYWYRQILGQGPELLVQFQDESVVDDSQLPKDRFSAERLKGVDSTLKIQPAELGDSAMYLCASSLIAGFTDTQYFGPGTRLTVL.

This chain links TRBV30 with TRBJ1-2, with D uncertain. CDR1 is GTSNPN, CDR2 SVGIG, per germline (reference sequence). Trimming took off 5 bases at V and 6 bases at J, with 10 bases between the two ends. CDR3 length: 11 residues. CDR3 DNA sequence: TGTGCCTGGCAGGAGGGTCATGGCTACACCTTC. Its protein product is CAWQEGHGYTF.

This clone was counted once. The CDR3 coding sequence is TGCGCCAGTTTAGCGGAGGACACCGGGGAGCTGTTTTTT. It yields the protein CASLAEDTGELFF. The rearrangement uses TRBV4-3 and TRBJ2-2, with a tentative D call TRBD2 (6 bases). CDR1 LGHNA and CDR2 YSLEER come from the germline V gene. The CDR3 has 13 amino acids. The V and J ends lost 9 bases and 3 bases respectively, with 11 bases between them.

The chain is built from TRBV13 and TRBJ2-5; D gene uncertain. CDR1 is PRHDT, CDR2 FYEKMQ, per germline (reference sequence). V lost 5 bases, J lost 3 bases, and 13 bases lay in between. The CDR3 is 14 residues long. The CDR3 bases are TGTGCCAGCAGCCTAATGGGCTTGAAAGAGACCCAGTACTTC. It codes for CASSLMGLKETQYF.

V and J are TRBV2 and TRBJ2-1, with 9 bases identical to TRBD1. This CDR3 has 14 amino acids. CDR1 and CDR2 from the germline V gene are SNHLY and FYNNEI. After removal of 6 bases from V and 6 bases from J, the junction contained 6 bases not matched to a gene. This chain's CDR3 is CASRKQGAPNEQFF. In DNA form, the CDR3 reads TGTGCCAGCAGAAAACAGGGGGCGCCCAATGAGCAGTTCTTC.

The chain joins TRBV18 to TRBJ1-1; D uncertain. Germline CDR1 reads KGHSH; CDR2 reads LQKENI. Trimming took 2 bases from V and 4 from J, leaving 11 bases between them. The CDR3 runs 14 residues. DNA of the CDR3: TGTGCCAGCTCACCAGAGTTGGAGGGCACTGAAGCTTTCTTT. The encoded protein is CASSPELEGTEAFF.

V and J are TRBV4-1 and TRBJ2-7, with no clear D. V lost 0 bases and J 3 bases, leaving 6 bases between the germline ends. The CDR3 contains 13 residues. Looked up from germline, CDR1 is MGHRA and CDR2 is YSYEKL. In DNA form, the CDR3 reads TGCGCCAGCAGCCAAGACGAGTACTACGAGCAGTACTTC. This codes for CASSQDEYYEQYF.

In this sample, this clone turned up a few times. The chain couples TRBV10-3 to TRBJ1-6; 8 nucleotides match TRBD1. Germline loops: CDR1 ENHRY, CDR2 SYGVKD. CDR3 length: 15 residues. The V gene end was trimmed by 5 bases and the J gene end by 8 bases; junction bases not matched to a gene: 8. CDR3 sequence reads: CAISKTGEGDSPLHF. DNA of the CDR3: TGTGCCATCAGTAAGACAGGGGAGGGCGATTCACCCCTCCACTTT.

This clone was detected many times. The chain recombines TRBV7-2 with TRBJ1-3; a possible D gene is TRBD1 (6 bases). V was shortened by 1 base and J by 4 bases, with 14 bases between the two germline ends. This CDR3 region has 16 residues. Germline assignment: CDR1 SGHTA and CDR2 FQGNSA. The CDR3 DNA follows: TGTGCCAGCAGCTTAGTAGAGCGGGGGCAGGGAAACACCATATATTTT. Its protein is CASSLVERGQGNTIYF.